Shown below are 27 T cell receptor beta chains from a single sample sequenced in a study of beta chain features in type 1 diabetes. No antigen has been identified for these receptors. General study results and limits: Moderate yet significant TCRB CDR3 shortening was seen in Type 1 diabetes patients in all four CD4+ subsets.

TCRB transcripts that were expressed got sequenced, as all of the isolated RNA had been reverse transcribed. Method: immunoSEQ multiplex PCR; TCRdb's copy keeps in-frame clones and lacks some. The repertoire consists of around 50,000 clones, with around 40% occurring once and the leading ten covering less than 0.15%. Sequencing was done on a sample of stem cell memory CD4+ T cells from blood. These receptors all come from a young man with type 1 diabetes.

The table lists this clone with a few counts. The chain has TRBV2 and TRBJ2-5; D is possibly TRBD2 (6 bases). The length of the CDR3 is 14 residues. Germline V gives CDR1 SNHLY, CDR2 FYNNEI. Between the trimmed V and J ends, which lost 7 bases and 2 bases, there was a span of 14 bases. The DNA for the CDR3 is TGTGCCAGCACCCTGGATGGGGGGCAAGAGACCCAGTACTTC. Translation gives CASTLDGGQETQYF.

The chain employs TRBV2 and TRBJ2-7, with D possibly TRBD2 on 5 matching bases. CDR3 length: 13 residues. Per the germline V gene, CDR1 is SNHLY and CDR2 is FYNNEI. V lost 7 bases to trimming and J lost 4 bases, with 14 bases between them. CDR3 nucleotides: TGTGCCAGCATGAGGGAAAGGATGTACGAGCAGTACTTC. Translation gives CASMRERMYEQYF.

This clone was counted a single time. The chain couples TRBV6-6 to TRBJ2-7; 8 bases are a match to TRBD1. Per the germline V gene, CDR1 is MNHNY and CDR2 is SVGAGI (reference sequence). Losses at the gene ends were 5 bases for V and 1 base for J; bases not matched to a gene: 4. There are 14 residues in the CDR3. The CDR3 DNA reads TGTGCCAGCAGTCGACAGGGGCCTTCCTACGAGCAGTACTTC. Its protein product is CASSRQGPSYEQYF.

The chain couples TRBV5-1 to TRBJ2-7; D unclear. V shed 3 bases and J shed 3 bases, with 4 bases lying between them. The CDR3 runs 11 residues. The germline V gene encodes CDR1 SGHRS and CDR2 YFSETQ. CDR3 protein: CASSSLYEQYF. In nucleotides, the CDR3 is TGCGCCAGCAGCTCCCTCTACGAGCAGTACTTC.

This clone occurred a few times. The V call is TRBV14, the J call TRBJ2-1; a weak D match, TRBD2 (5 bases). V dropped 0 bases and J dropped 4 bases, with 13 bases sitting between them. The CDR3 is 16 amino acids. CDR1 and CDR2 (germline): SGHDN, FVKESK. The CDR3 is CASSQDGFSVYNEQFF. As DNA, the CDR3 is TGTGCCAGCAGCCAAGATGGGTTTAGCGTTTACAATGAGCAGTTCTTC.

The chain has TRBV7-2 and TRBJ1-1; a possible D gene is TRBD1 (6 bases). Germline-derived CDR1 and CDR2 are SGHTA and FQGNSA. V was cut by 6 bases and J by 1 base, with 15 bases left in between. The CDR3 loop spans 15 amino acids. CDR3 sequence: CASSSTSRGNTEAFF. DNA for the CDR3: TGTGCCAGCAGTTCCACCTCCAGGGGGAACACTGAAGCTTTCTTT.

V usage is TRBV28 and J usage is TRBJ1-1; 12 bases align to TRBD1. V dropped 6 bases and J dropped 7; count of bases not matched to a gene: 9. There are 15 residues in the CDR3. Germline V gene lookup returns CDR1 MDHEN and CDR2 SYDVKM. The CDR3 DNA is TGTGCCAGCAGCCCCTGGGACAGGGGGCAGGGTGAAGCTTTCTTT. Residues: CASSPWDRGQGEAFF.

This clone has only a few counts. The gene calls are TRBV7-3 and TRBJ2-2; 8 nucleotides align to TRBD1. The germline gives CDR1 SGHTA, CDR2 FQGTGA. The V and J ends lost 2 bases and 1 base, in that order; junction bases with no gene match: 3. The CDR3 is 16 amino acids. The CDR3 DNA sequence: TGTGCCAGCAGCTTATTTGGGACAGGGAACACCGGGGAGCTGTTTTTT. Residues: CASSLFGTGNTGELFF. Full variable domain (remainder filled in from reference TRBV7-3 and TRBJ2-2): GAGVSQTPSNKVTEKGKYVELRCDPISGHTALYWYRQSLGQGPEFLIYFQGTGAADDSGLPNDRFFAVRPEGSVSTLKIQRTERGDSAVYLCASSLFGTGNTGELFFGEGSRLTVL.

The chain couples TRBV11-2 to TRBJ2-6; 7 positions agree with TRBD1. V was pared by 4 bases and J by 0 bases, with 6 bases of the junction left unmatched. The CDR3 sequence is 17 residues long. Looked up from germline, CDR1 is SGHAT and CDR2 is FQNNGV. The CDR3 protein is CASSSYRGDSGANVLTF. The CDR3 region has the DNA TGTGCCAGCAGCTCATACAGGGGAGACTCTGGGGCCAACGTCCTGACTTTC.

This clone was observed a few times. The V gene is TRBV7-8, the J gene TRBJ2-1; 7 positions agree with TRBD2. Germline V lookup: CDR1 SGHVS, CDR2 FQNEAQ. The CDR3 is 14 residues long. V was pared by 1 base and J by 10 bases, with 7 bases of the junction left unmatched. The CDR3 is CASSLDGGSGEQFF. CDR3 nucleotides: TGTGCCAGCAGCTTAGATGGCGGGAGTGGGGAGCAGTTCTTC.

This clone has just a few counts. V and J are TRBV29-1 and TRBJ2-7; tentatively, D is TRBD2 (6 bases). Germline lookup yields CDR1 SQVTM and CDR2 ANQGSEA. V dropped 3 bases and J dropped 3 bases, with 12 bases sitting between them. This CDR3 comprises 13 residues. The CDR3 sequence is CSVEDPGDYEQYF. The DNA for the CDR3 is TGCAGCGTTGAGGATCCGGGAGACTACGAGCAGTACTTC.

This clone has a handful of counts. The gene calls are TRBV5-6 and TRBJ2-1, with 13 nucleotides matching TRBD2. CDR1 is SGHDT and CDR2 is YYEEEE in the germline V gene. V was pared by 7 bases and J by 10 bases, with 5 bases of the junction left unmatched. The CDR3 consists of 13 residues. The CDR3 bases are TGTGCCAGCGGACTAGCGGGAGTCGGGGAGCAGTTCTTC. This gives the protein CASGLAGVGEQFF.

This chain connects TRBV18 to TRBJ2-1, with 8 bases matching TRBD2. The ends lost 3 bases at V and 6 bases at J; junction bases unmatched: 13. Germline lookup yields CDR1 KGHSH and CDR2 LQKENI. The CDR3 extends over 17 amino acids. The CDR3 region is CASSPGGGLSIINEQFF. The CDR3, as DNA: TGTGCCAGCTCACCGGGCGGGGGGCTAAGCATAATCAATGAGCAGTTCTTC.

This clone was seen a handful of times. The chain combines TRBV29-1 with TRBJ1-1; 7 positions agree with TRBD1. Germline CDR1 reads SQVTM; CDR2 reads ANQGSEA. J gave up 1 base and V 4 bases, and 12 bases lay outside the gene matches. CDR3 length equals 16 residues. The CDR3 DNA sequence: TGCAGCGTTGTGGACAGGCCCCATTCAAGGAACACTGAAGCTTTCTTT. This encodes CSVVDRPHSRNTEAFF.

This clone was observed a few times. The rearrangement joins TRBV9 to TRBJ1-1; D is unclear. The V gene's germline CDR1 is SGDLS and CDR2 YYNGEE. The V end lost 3 bases, the J end lost 4 bases, and 10 bases lay between the germline ends. This CDR3 has 13 residues. CDR3 protein: CASSARDVTEAFF. Here the CDR3 DNA reads TGTGCCAGCAGCGCTCGGGATGTCACTGAAGCTTTCTTT.

This clone was counted only a few times. The CDR3 coding sequence is TGTGCCAGCTCACTCGGGGGGACAGATACGCAGTATTTT. Translated, it gives CASSLGGTDTQYF. V is TRBV18 and J is TRBJ2-3; 7 positions match TRBD2. Losses at the gene ends were 4 bases for V and 3 bases for J; bases not matched to a gene: 1. From germline, CDR1 is KGHSH and CDR2 LQKENI. The CDR3 loop spans 13 amino acids.

J is TRBJ1-2 and V is TRBV5-6; the D is unclear. The CDR3 is made up of 13 amino acids. V was shortened by 5 bases and J by 4 bases, with 12 bases between the two germline ends. CDR1 and CDR2 from the germline V gene are SGHDT and YYEEEE. CDR3 sequence: CASRYGAGYGYTF. Written as DNA, the CDR3 is TGTGCCAGCAGATACGGCGCAGGCTATGGCTACACCTTC.

This clone was counted between two and nine times. The chain employs TRBV7-2 and TRBJ2-1; 10 bases line up with TRBD2. V was clipped by 5 bases and J by 6 bases; unmatched bases: 7. The CDR3 contains 15 residues. Germline-derived CDR1 and CDR2 are SGHTA and FQGNSA. The DNA of the CDR3 is TGTGCCAGCAGCCGGACCAGCGGGAGGGCCAATGAGCAGTTCTTC. Its protein is CASSRTSGRANEQFF.

This clone has a handful of counts. This rearrangement joins TRBV5-1 to TRBJ2-5; D is unresolved. Germline CDR1 reads SGHRS; CDR2 reads YFSETQ. The V gene lost 4 bases and the J gene lost 0 bases, with 4 bases spanning the gap. CDR3 size: 12 residues. The CDR3 region has the DNA TGCGCCAGCAGCCCGTACCAAGAGACCCAGTACTTC. Its translation is CASSPYQETQYF. Using reference TRBV5-1 and TRBJ2-5 for the parts outside the CDR3, the full variable domain is KAGVTQTPRYLIKTRGQQVTLSCSPISGHRSVSWYQQTPGQGLQFLFEYFSETQRNKGNFPGRFSGRQFSNSRSEMNVSTLELGDSALYLCASSPYQETQYFGPGTRLLVL.

This clone was detected only a few times. The V call is TRBV5-1, the J call TRBJ1-1, with D unclear. Between the trimmed V and J ends, which lost 0 bases and 0 bases, there was a span of 9 bases. CDR3 length equals 15 residues. The germline gives CDR1 SGHRS, CDR2 YFSETQ. The CDR3, as DNA: TGCGCCAGCAGCTTGGTTGGAGGGATGAACACTGAAGCTTTCTTT. This translates into CASSLVGGMNTEAFF.

In this sample, this clone turned up a few times. The chain recombines TRBV5-6 with TRBJ2-5; D might be TRBD2 (5 bases). This CDR3 has 14 residues. Trimming removed 1 base from V and 5 bases from J, with 12 bases in between. The germline gives CDR1 SGHDT, CDR2 YYEEEE. As DNA, the CDR3 is TGTGCCAGCAGCTTGTTTGTACTAGTGGAGACCCAGTACTTC. Amino acid sequence: CASSLFVLVETQYF.

The chain recombines TRBV10-3 with TRBJ2-7; 9 positions match TRBD2. The germline gives CDR1 ENHRY, CDR2 SYGVKD. The trim removed 2 bases at V and 1 base at J, leaving 3 bases unmatched. The CDR3 extends over 15 amino acids. This chain's CDR3 is CAISEPTSGSYEQYF. The CDR3 region has the DNA TGTGCCATCAGTGAGCCGACTAGCGGATCCTACGAGCAGTACTTC.

This clone has a handful of counts. The J gene is TRBJ2-7, the V gene TRBV28; the D gene is possibly TRBD2 (6 bases). V was clipped by 6 bases and J by 4 bases, with 13 bases between them. Germline V gene lookup returns CDR1 MDHEN and CDR2 SYDVKM. The CDR3 is 13 amino acids. The CDR3 coding sequence is TGTGCCAGCAGAATCGGAGGGGAGTACGAGCAGTACTTC. Protein sequence: CASRIGGEYEQYF. Full variable domain (missing parts from reference TRBV28 and TRBJ2-7): DVKVTQSSRYLVKRTGEKVFLECVQDMDHENMFWYRQDPGLGLRLIYFSYDVKMKEKGDIPEGYSVSREKKERFSLILESASTNQTSMYLCASRIGGEYEQYFGPGTRLTVT.

The table lists this clone with a few counts. The chain is built from TRBV4-2 and TRBJ1-1; 7 bases align to TRBD1. Germline V CDR1 and CDR2: LGHNA, YNFKEQ. This CDR3 spans 15 amino acids. V gave up 3 bases and J gave up 1 base; unmatched junction bases: 5. The chain's CDR3 is CASSQPGQQNTEAFF. CDR3 DNA: TGTGCCAGCAGCCAGCCGGGACAGCAGAACACTGAAGCTTTCTTT.

This chain joins TRBV18 and TRBJ1-1, with no clear D. The CDR3 covers 13 residues. V was shortened by 7 bases and J by 5 bases, with 14 bases between the two germline ends. The germline CDR1 and CDR2 sequences are KGHSH and LQKENI. CDR3 sequence: CASLAQGRTEAFF. CDR3 in DNA: TGTGCCAGCTTAGCCCAAGGCAGAACTGAAGCTTTCTTT.

The V gene is TRBV7-9, the J gene TRBJ2-7, with 8 bases lining up with TRBD1. The CDR3 is 14 residues long. V dropped 2 bases and J dropped 5; count of bases not matched to a gene: 5. CDR1 and CDR2 (germline): SEHNR, FQNEAQ (reference sequence). CDR3 nucleotides: TGTGCCAGCAGCTTAATCGGACAGGGCAACGAGCAGTACTTC. Encoded protein: CASSLIGQGNEQYF.

This clone was detected a few times. The rearrangement links TRBV2 to TRBJ2-7; the match to TRBD1 covers 7 bases. The CDR3 is 14 amino acids. J was trimmed by 0 bases and V by 2 bases; bases with no gene match: 1. Germline CDR1 is SNHLY and CDR2 is FYNNEI. The chain's CDR3 is CASSERQGSYEQYF. CDR3 bases: TGTGCCAGCAGTGAAAGACAGGGCTCCTACGAGCAGTACTTC.